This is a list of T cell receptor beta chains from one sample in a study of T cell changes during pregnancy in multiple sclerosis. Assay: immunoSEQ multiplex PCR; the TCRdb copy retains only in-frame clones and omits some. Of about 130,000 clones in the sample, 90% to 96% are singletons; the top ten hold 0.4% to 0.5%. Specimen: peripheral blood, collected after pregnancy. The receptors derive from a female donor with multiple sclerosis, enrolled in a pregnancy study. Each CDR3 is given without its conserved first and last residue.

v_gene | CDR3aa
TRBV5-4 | ASSPGTGGETQY
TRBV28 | ASSQDRSDQPQH
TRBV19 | ASSLTETYEQY
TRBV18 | ASSSRGADYNEQF
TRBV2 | ASTASTVKGGGELF
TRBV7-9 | ASSSTVSAIGANYGYT
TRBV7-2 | ASSRRGTANTEAF
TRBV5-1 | ASSSAGILNEKLF
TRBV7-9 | ASSTGQTENEKLF
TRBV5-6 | ASSLAGREAGEETQY
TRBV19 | ASSRPSGTSYNEQF
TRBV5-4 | ASSHTIAPSNTEAF
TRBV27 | ASSSLGGQPQH
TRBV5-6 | ASSLLGGSNQPQH
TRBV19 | ASSRQGLTDTQY
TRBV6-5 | ATRQTGAYEQY
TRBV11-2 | ASSFGQGPGDEQY
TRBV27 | ASSLYPGTGFTDTQY
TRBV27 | ASSTTGDSVHYGYT
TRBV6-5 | ASSSAGTGGNQPQH
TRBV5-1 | ASSSQQGVQETQY
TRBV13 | ASSLVAGSTDTQY
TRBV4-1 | ASSQGFAGGIYEQY
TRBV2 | ASSIPGTEETQY
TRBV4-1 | ASSGAGGWNNEQF
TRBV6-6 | AASGQGYT